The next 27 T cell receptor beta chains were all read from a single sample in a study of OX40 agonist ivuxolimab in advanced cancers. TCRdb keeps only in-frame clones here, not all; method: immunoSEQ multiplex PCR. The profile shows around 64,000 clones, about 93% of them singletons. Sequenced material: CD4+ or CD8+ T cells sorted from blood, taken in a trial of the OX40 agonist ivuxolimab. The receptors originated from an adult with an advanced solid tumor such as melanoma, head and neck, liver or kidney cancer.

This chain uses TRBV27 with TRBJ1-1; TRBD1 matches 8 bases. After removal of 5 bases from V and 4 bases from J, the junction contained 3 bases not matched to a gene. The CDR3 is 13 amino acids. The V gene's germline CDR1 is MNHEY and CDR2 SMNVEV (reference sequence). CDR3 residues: CASSVRGPTEAFF. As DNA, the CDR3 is TGTGCCAGCAGTGTCAGGGGGCCCACTGAAGCTTTCTTT.

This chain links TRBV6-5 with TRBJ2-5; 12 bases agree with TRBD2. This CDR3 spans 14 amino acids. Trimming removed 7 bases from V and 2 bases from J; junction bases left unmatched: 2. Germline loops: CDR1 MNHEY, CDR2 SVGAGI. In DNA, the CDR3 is TGTGCCAGCACGACTAGCGGGGGACAAGAGACCCAGTACTTC. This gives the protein CASTTSGGQETQYF.

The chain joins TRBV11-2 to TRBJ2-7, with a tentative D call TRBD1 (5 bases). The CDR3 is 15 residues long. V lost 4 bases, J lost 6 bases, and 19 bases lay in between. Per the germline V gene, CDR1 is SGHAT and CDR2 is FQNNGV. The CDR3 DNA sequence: TGTGCCAGCAGCTCCGGACAAAAAAAGGGCTCCGAGCAGTACTTC. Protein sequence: CASSSGQKKGSEQYF.

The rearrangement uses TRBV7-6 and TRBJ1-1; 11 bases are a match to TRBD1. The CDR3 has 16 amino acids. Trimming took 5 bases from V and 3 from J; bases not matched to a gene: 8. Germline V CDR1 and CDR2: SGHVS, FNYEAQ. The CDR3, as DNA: TGTGCCAGCAGCCTAGGGACAGGGGGGACTTACACTGAAGCTTTCTTT. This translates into CASSLGTGGTYTEAFF.

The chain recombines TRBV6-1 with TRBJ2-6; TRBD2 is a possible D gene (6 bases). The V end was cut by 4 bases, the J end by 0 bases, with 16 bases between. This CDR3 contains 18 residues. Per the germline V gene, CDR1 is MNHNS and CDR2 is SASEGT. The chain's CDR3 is CASSADPGDFSGANVLTF. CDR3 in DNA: TGTGCCAGCAGTGCTGATCCCGGGGACTTCTCTGGGGCCAACGTCCTGACTTTC.

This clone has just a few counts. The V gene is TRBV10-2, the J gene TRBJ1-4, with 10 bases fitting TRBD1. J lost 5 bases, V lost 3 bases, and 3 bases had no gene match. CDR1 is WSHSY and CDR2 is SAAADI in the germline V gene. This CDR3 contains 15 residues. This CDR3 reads CASSDPGQGNEKLFF. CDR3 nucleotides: TGCGCCAGCAGTGACCCGGGACAGGGGAATGAAAAACTGTTTTTT.

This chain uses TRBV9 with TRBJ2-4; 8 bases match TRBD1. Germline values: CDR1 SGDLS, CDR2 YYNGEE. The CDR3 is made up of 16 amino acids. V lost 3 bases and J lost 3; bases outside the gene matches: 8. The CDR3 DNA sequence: TGTGCCAGCAGCGAAGAGCAGGGGGCCTTCAAAAACATTCAGTACTTC. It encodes CASSEEQGAFKNIQYF.

CDR3 DNA: TGCAGCGTTGTGGAACTGGCGGGGGGCTCCTACGAGCAGTACTTC. This gives the protein CSVVELAGGSYEQYF. The gene calls are TRBV29-1 and TRBJ2-7, with 8 bases identical to TRBD2. Per the germline V gene, CDR1 is SQVTM and CDR2 is ANQGSEA. The ends lost 4 bases at V and 0 bases at J; junction bases unmatched: 8. The CDR3 runs 15 residues.

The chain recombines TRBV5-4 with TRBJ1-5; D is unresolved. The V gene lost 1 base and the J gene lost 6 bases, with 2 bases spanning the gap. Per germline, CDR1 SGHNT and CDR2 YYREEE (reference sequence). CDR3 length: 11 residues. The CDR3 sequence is CASSLCQPQHF. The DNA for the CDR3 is TGTGCCAGCAGCTTGTGTCAGCCCCAGCATTTT.

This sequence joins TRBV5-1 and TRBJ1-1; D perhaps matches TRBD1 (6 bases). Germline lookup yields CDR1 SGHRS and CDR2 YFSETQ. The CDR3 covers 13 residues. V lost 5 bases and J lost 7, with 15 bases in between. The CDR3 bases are TGCGCCAGCAGACATGGACAGACTTATGAAGCTTTCTTT. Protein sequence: CASRHGQTYEAFF.

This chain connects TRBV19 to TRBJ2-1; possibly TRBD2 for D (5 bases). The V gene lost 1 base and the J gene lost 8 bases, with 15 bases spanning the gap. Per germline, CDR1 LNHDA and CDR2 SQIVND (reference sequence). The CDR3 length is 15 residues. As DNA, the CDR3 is TGTGCCAGTAGTATAGTGAGGGAGCTCGGGGATGAGCAGTTCTTC. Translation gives CASSIVRELGDEQFF.

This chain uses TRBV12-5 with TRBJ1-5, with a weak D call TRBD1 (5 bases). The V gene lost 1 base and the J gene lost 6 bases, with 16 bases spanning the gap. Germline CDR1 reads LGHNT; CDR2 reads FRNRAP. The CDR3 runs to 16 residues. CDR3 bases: TGTGCTAGTGGTTTGGCTGGGGCAGGGTCGGGTCAGCCCCAGCATTTT. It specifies CASGLAGAGSGQPQHF. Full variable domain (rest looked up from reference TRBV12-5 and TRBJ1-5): DARVTQTPRHKVTEMGQEVTMRCQPILGHNTVFWYRQTMMQGLELLAYFRNRAPLDDSGMPKDRFSAEMPDATLATLKIQPSEPRDSAVYFCASGLAGAGSGQPQHFGDGTRLSIL.

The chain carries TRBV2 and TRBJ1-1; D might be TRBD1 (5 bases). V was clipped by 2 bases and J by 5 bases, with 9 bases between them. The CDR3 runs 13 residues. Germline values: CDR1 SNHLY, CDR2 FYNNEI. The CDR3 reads CASSEYQGTEAFF. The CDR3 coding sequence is TGTGCCAGCAGTGAATATCAGGGTACTGAAGCTTTCTTT.

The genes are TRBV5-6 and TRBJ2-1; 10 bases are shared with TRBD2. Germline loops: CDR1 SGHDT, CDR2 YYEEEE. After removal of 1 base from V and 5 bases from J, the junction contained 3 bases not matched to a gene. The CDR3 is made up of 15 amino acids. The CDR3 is CASSLMLAGDNEQFF. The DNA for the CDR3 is TGTGCCAGCAGCTTGATGCTAGCGGGGGACAATGAGCAGTTCTTC.

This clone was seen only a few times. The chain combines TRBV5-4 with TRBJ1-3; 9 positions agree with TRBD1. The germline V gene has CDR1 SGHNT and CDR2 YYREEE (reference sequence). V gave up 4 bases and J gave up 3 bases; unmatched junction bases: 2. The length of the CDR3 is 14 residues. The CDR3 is CASSPGQGGNTIYF. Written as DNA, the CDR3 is TGTGCCAGCAGCCCGGGACAGGGTGGAAACACCATATATTTT.

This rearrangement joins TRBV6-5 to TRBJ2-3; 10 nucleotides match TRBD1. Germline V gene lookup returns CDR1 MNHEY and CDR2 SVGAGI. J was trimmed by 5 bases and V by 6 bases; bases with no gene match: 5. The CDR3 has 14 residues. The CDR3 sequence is CASSQGQGVDTQYF. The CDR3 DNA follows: TGTGCCAGCAGCCAAGGACAGGGGGTAGATACGCAGTATTTT.

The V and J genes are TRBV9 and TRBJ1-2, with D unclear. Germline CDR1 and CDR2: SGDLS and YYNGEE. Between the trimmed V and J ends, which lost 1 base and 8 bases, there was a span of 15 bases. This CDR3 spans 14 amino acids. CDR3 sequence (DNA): TGTGCCAGCAGCGTAAACGAGGGATCTAGAGGCTACACCTTC. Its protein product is CASSVNEGSRGYTF.

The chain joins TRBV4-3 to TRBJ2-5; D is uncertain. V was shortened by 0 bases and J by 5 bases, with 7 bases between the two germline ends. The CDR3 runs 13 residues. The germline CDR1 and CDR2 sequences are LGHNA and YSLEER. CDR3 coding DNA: TGCGCCAGCAGCCAAGAAGGGTGGGAGACCCAGTACTTC. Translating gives CASSQEGWETQYF.

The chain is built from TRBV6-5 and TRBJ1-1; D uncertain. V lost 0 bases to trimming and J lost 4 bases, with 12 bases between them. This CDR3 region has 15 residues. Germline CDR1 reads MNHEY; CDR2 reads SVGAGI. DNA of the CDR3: TGTGCCAGCAGTTACTCGGAGGGAATGGGCACTGAAGCTTTCTTT. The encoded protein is CASSYSEGMGTEAFF.

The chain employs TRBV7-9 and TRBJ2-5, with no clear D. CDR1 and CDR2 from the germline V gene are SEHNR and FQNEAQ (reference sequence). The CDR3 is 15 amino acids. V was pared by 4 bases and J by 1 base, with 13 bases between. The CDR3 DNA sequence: TGTGCCAGCAGCTCTCCCCCGGGTACCCAAGAGACCCAGTACTTC. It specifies CASSSPPGTQETQYF.

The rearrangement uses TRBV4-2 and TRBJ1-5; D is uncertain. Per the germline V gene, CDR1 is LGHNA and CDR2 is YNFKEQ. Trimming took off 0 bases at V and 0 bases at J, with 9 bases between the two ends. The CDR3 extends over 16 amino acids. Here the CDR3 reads CASSQEVSYSNQPQHF. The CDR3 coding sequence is TGTGCCAGCAGCCAAGAGGTATCCTATAGCAATCAGCCCCAGCATTTT.

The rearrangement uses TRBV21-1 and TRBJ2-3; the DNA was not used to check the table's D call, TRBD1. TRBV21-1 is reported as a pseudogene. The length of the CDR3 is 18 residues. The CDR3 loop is CASSKPTTGAPSTDTQYF. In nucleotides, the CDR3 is TGTGCCAGCAGCAAACCTACTACAGGGGCCCCTAGCACAGATACGCAGTATTTT.

CDR3 region: CAWSVGAVNGYTF. The DNA for the CDR3 is TGTGCCTGGAGTGTGGGGGCGGTAAATGGCTACACCTTC. This sequence joins TRBV30 and TRBJ1-2, with D possibly TRBD1 on 6 matching bases. This CDR3 has 13 residues. The V end lost 0 bases, the J end lost 6 bases, and 11 bases lay between the germline ends. Germline V gene data show CDR1 as GTSNPN and CDR2 as SVGIG (reference sequence).

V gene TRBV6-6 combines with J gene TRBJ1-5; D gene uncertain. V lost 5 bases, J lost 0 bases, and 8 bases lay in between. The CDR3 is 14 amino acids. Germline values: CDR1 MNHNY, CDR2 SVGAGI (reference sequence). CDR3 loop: CASSPFSSNQPQHF. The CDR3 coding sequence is TGTGCCAGCAGTCCCTTTTCTAGCAATCAGCCCCAGCATTTT.

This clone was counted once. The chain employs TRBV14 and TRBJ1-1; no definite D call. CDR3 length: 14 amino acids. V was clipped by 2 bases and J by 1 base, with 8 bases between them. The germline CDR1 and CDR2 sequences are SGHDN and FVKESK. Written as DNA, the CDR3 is TGTGCCAGCAGCCAACGCCGGGAGAACACTGAAGCTTTCTTT. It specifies CASSQRRENTEAFF.

This chain's CDR3 is CASSTRDYVTEAFF. In DNA form, the CDR3 reads TGTGCCAGTAGTACCCGGGACTACGTGACTGAAGCTTTCTTT. This chain joins TRBV19 and TRBJ1-1; a possible D gene is TRBD1 (5 bases). The ends were cut back, 4 bases at V and 5 bases at J, with 14 bases in the middle. The CDR3 spans 14 residues. CDR1 and CDR2 from the germline V gene are LNHDA and SQIVND (reference sequence).

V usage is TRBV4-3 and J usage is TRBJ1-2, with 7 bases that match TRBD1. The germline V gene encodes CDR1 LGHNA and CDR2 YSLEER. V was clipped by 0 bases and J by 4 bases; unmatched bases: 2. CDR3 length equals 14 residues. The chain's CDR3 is CASSQDRGFYGYTF. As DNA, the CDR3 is TGCGCCAGCAGCCAAGACAGGGGGTTCTATGGCTACACCTTC.